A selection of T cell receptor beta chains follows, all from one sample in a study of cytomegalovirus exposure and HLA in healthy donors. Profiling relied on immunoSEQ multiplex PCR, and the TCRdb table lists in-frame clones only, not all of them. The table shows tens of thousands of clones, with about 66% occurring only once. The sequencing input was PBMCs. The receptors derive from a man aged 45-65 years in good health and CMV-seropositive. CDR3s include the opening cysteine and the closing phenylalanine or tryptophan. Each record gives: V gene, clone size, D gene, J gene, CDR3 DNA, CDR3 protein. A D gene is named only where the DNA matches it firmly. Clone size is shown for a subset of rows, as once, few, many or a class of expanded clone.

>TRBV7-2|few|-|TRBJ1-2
TGTGCCAGCAGTCTAGACTGGACTAACTATGGCTACACCTTC
CASSLDWTNYGYTF
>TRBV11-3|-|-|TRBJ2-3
TGTGCCAGCAGCTTAGCGGGGGGCACAGATACGCAGTATTTT
CASSLAGGTDTQYF
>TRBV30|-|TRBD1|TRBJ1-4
TGTGCCTGGAGTGTAGGGCAGGGGGGCAATGAAAAACTGTTTTTT
CAWSVGQGGNEKLFF
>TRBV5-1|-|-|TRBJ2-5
TGCGCCAGCCGGCCCCAGGGTTGGGGAGAGACCCAGTACTTC
CASRPQGWGETQYF
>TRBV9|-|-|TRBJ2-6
TGTGCCAGCAGCGTAGCTAGCCGCTCTGGGGCCAACGTCCTGACTTTC
CASSVASRSGANVLTF
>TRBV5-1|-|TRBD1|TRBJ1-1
TGCGCCAGCAGCGTGAGACCCGGGACAGGGTTCACTGAAGCTTTCTTT
CASSVRPGTGFTEAFF
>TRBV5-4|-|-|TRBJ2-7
TGTGCCAGCAGCTTGGGTTCCAGCGTCTTATACGAGCAGTACTTC
CASSLGSSVLYEQYF
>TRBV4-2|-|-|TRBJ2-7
TGTGCCAGCAGCCAAGATCGTCCAGGCCAGGGCGAGCAGTACTTC
CASSQDRPGQGEQYF
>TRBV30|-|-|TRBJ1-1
TGTGCCTGGAGTGGAGCGAACACTGAAGCTTTCTTT
CAWSGANTEAFF
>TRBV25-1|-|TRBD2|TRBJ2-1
TGTGCCAGCAGTGTACTAGCGGCCTCCTACAATGAGCAGTTCTTC
CASSVLAASYNEQFF
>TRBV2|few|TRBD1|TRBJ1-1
TGTGCCAGCAGAGACAGGGTCAACACTGAAGCTTTCTTT
CASRDRVNTEAFF
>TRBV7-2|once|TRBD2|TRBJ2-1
TGTGCCAGCAGCTTCAGCGGGGCCCCCTACAATGAGCAGTTCTTC
CASSFSGAPYNEQFF
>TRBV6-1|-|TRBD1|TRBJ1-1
TGTGCCAGCAGTGAAGTGGGCAGGGGGTCTGAAGCTTTCTTT
CASSEVGRGSEAFF
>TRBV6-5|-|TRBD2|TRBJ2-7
TGTGCCAGCAGTTACTCGGGTTTAGCGGGGGGCTACGAGCAGTACTTC
CASSYSGLAGGYEQYF
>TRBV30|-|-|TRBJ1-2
TGTGCCTGGAGTGACCGGGGCTACACCTTC
CAWSDRGYTF
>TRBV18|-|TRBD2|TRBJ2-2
TGTGCCAGCTCAGAGACTAGCGGGGCATATACCGGGGAGCTGTTTTTT
CASSETSGAYTGELFF
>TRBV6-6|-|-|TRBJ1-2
TGTGCCAGCAGTGCTGCGGATGGCTACACCTTC
CASSAADGYTF
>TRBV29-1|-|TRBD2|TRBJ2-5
TGCAGCTCTCTCGGACTGGGCGGGGGGGGAGAGACCCAGTACTTC
CSSLGLGGGGETQYF
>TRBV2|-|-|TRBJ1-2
TGTGCCAGCAGTGGAACGGAGGGGCATGGCTACACCTTC
CASSGTEGHGYTF
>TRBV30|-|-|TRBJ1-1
TGTGCCTGGAGTCCAGGGAAGTTGACTGAAGCTTTCTTT
CAWSPGKLTEAFF
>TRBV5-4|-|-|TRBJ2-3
TGTGCCAGCAGCCTGGCGCTACCCAGCACAGATACGCAGTATTTT
CASSLALPSTDTQYF
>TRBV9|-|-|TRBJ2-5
TGTGCCAGCAGCGTAGATCCCTCCCAAGAGACCCAGTACTTC
CASSVDPSQETQYF
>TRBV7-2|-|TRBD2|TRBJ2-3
TGTGCCAGCAGCTTAAGAGGGAATAGCGGGGGGCCCCCAGATACGCAGTATTTT
CASSLRGNSGGPPDTQYF
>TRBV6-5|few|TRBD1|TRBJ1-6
TGTGCCAGCAGTCCCCACAGGGGTAAGGGGTCACCCCTCCACTTT
CASSPHRGKGSPLHF
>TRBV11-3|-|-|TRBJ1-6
TGTGCCAGCAGCACTCCTAGTTCACCCCTCCACTTT
CASSTPSSPLHF
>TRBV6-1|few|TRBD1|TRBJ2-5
TGTGCCAGCAGTGAGAGGACAGGGGCGAAGACCCAGTACTTC
CASSERTGAKTQYF
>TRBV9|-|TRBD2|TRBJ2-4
TGTGCCAGCAGCGTGGGGGGGGGAGACATTCAGTACTTC
CASSVGGGDIQYF
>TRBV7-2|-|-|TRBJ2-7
TGTGCCAGCAGCTCCAGAGGGGGGGGCATCTCCTACGAGCAGTACTTC
CASSSRGGGISYEQYF
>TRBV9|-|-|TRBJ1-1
TGTGCCAGCAGCGTAGACAGAGCCTTGAACACTGAAGCTTTCTTT
CASSVDRALNTEAFF
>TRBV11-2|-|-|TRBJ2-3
TGTGCCAGCAGACGTCCGGGGGGCGCAACAGATACGCAGTATTTT
CASRRPGGATDTQYF
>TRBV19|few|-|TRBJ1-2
TGTGCCAGTAGTATCCTACAGGCCTCAAACTATGGCTACACCTTC
CASSILQASNYGYTF
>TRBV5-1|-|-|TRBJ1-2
TGCGCCAGCAGCTTGTTAGGACAGACTAACTATGGCTACACCTTC
CASSLLGQTNYGYTF
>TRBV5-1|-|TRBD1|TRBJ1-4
TGCGCCAGCAGCTCTACTACAGGGGGCAAACTGTTTTTT
CASSSTTGGKLFF
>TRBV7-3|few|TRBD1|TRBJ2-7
TGTGCCAGCAGCTCTCGGGACAGGGGGCAGCAGTACTTC
CASSSRDRGQQYF
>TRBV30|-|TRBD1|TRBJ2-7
TGTGCCTGGATGAGGGCCCCCGGGACAGGGTTCTACGAGCAGTACTTC
CAWMRAPGTGFYEQYF
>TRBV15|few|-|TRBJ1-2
TGTGCCACCCTCTCAGTGAACTATGGCTACACCTTC
CATLSVNYGYTF
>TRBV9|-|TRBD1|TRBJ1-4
TGTGCCAGCAGCGAACAGACAGGGGGTAGAGAAAAACTGTTTTTT
CASSEQTGGREKLFF